Sequencing of this T cell receptor (beta chain) was carried out in a study of blood T cell repertoires in COVID-19. Profiled with immunoSEQ multiplex PCR; TCRdb holds only in-frame clones, not every one. The data contain roughly 150,000 clones, 87% of them singletons. This clone has a single count. The receptor was derived from a human donor in a cohort sampled during active COVID-19. Sequencing was carried out using peripheral blood.

The CDR3 reads CASSLAGLAANEQFF. The CDR3 DNA reads as TGTGCCAGCAGCTTAGCCGGCCTAGCGGCGAACGAGCAGTTCTTC. V usage is TRBV7-6 and J usage is TRBJ2-1, with 7 nucleotides matching TRBD2. The CDR3 runs 15 residues. Looked up from germline, CDR1 is SGHVS and CDR2 is FNYEAQ. V shed 0 bases and J 10 bases; nucleotides not matched to a gene: 9.